A single sample is the source of the 26 T cell receptor beta chains below, sequenced in a study of shared clonotypes between healthy human individuals. TCRdb's copy holds only in-frame clones and misses some; the assay was immunoSEQ multiplex PCR. The top ten hold around 0.45% of the sample, which has approximately 1.5 million clones, nearly 99% seen once. The sequenced sample was naive CD4+ T cells sorted from blood. Subset defined: CD45RA+ positively selected. The receptors derive from a man aged 25 to 40 in good health.

The V and J genes are TRBV14 and TRBJ2-2; 10 positions agree with TRBD2. Germline values: CDR1 SGHDN, CDR2 FVKESK. V lost 6 bases, J lost 7 bases, and 11 bases stayed unmatched. This CDR3 comprises 16 residues. This CDR3 is CASSLKATSGIGELFF. CDR3 DNA sequence: TGTGCCAGCAGTCTCAAAGCTACTAGCGGGATCGGGGAGCTGTTTTTT.

Note on this clone: Within the sample, other DNA sequences also encode this same CDR3. The chain employs TRBV9 and TRBJ2-7, with D possibly matching TRBD2 (6 bases). CDR1 and CDR2 (germline): SGDLS, YYNGEE. The CDR3 has 13 residues. V was cut by 0 bases and J by 5 bases, with 9 bases left in between. CDR3 loop: CASSVVGGNEQYF. In DNA, the CDR3 is TGTGCCAGCAGCGTAGTAGGAGGGAACGAGCAGTACTTC.

On this clone itself: The sample carries other DNA sequences with the same CDR3. V usage is TRBV7-9 and J usage is TRBJ2-5; TRBD1 matches at 9 bases. The length of the CDR3 is 15 residues. V shed 3 bases and J 2 bases; nucleotides not matched to a gene: 4. Per germline, CDR1 SEHNR and CDR2 FQNEAQ (reference sequence). In nucleotides, the CDR3 is TGTGCCAGCAGCTTGGGGGACAGGGATCAAGAGACCCAGTACTTC. This sequence encodes CASSLGDRDQETQYF.

The J gene is TRBJ2-1, the V gene TRBV10-3; perhaps TRBD2 as D (6 bases). The germline V gene encodes CDR1 ENHRY and CDR2 SYGVKD. The CDR3 length is 15 residues. Trimming shortened V by 3 bases and J by 6 bases, and 15 bases separated the two germline ends. The CDR3 DNA is TGTGCCATCAGTGATGGAGGGATTAAGACCAATGAGCAGTTCTTC. It codes for CAISDGGIKTNEQFF.

J is TRBJ1-2 and V is TRBV5-1; D is possibly TRBD1 (5 bases). The CDR3 has 14 residues. Trimming cost V 4 bases and J 0 bases, with 10 bases left between them. CDR1 is SGHRS and CDR2 is YFSETQ in the germline V gene. The CDR3 protein is CASSRREANYGYTF. CDR3 coding DNA: TGCGCCAGCAGCCGCAGGGAAGCTAACTATGGCTACACCTTC.

The chain links TRBV2 to TRBJ2-1; TRBD2 agrees at 9 bases. The germline CDR1 and CDR2 sequences are SNHLY and FYNNEI. This CDR3 has 15 amino acids. V was pared by 5 bases and J by 8 bases, with 10 bases of the junction left unmatched. CDR3 bases: TGTGCCAGCAGTCCGCTAGTAGCGGGAGCTTATGAGCAGTTCTTC. Amino acids: CASSPLVAGAYEQFF. Together with reference TRBV2 and TRBJ2-1, the CDR3 gives the full variable domain: EPEVTQTPSHQVTQMGQEVILRCVPISNHLYFYWYRQILGQKVEFLVSFYNNEISEKSEIFDDQFSVERPDGSNFTLKIRSTKLEDSAMYFCASSPLVAGAYEQFFGPGTRLTVL.

This clone was counted once. In the same sample, other DNA sequences code for this CDR3. The chain links TRBV28 to TRBJ1-4; D is ambiguous. CDR3 length equals 12 residues. Germline CDR1 and CDR2: MDHEN and SYDVKM. The ends were cut back, 6 bases at V and 2 bases at J, with 4 bases in the middle. The CDR3 spells CASSGTNEKLFF. CDR3 sequence (DNA): TGTGCCAGCAGCGGTACTAATGAAAAACTGTTTTTT.

V is TRBV5-1 and J is TRBJ2-3; D possibly corresponds to TRBD2 (5 bases). Germline V gene data show CDR1 as SGHRS and CDR2 as YFSETQ. This CDR3 comprises 14 residues. Trimming took 0 bases from V and 7 from J, leaving 12 bases between them. The DNA for the CDR3 is TGCGCCAGCAGCTTGGTGGGGATCGGGAATACGCAGTATTTT. Protein sequence: CASSLVGIGNTQYF.

This clone was seen once. The chain employs TRBV11-2 and TRBJ2-1; 11 bases agree with TRBD2. In germline, CDR1 is SGHAT, CDR2 FQNNGV. This CDR3 has 17 residues. The junction had 7 bases not matched to a gene; V was cut back by 1 base and J by 5 bases. The CDR3 nucleotides read TGTGCCAGCAGCTTAGGTCAGCTAGCGGGAGGTAACAATGAGCAGTTCTTC. This gives the protein CASSLGQLAGGNNEQFF.

The sample holds one count of this clone. The chain links TRBV7-6 to TRBJ2-3; TRBD1 aligns across 12 bases. V trimming: 4 bases; J trimming: 2 bases; junction bases outside the gene matches: 4. The germline gives CDR1 SGHVS, CDR2 FNYEAQ. This CDR3 is 16 amino acids long. The CDR3: CASSSGTGGPTDTQYF. CDR3 nucleotides: TGTGCCAGCAGCTCGGGGACAGGGGGCCCCACAGATACGCAGTATTTT.

With regard to this clone: The same CDR3 arises from other DNA sequences in this sample as well. This chain joins TRBV15 and TRBJ2-5, with 12 bases aligning to TRBD2. Per the germline V gene, CDR1 is LNHNV and CDR2 is YYDKDF (reference sequence). This CDR3 has 16 amino acids. J lost 4 bases, V lost 0 bases, and 3 bases had no gene match. CDR3 in DNA: TGTGCCACCAGCAGAGATCGACTAGCGGGGGTAGAGACCCAGTACTTC. Encoded protein: CATSRDRLAGVETQYF.

The chain has TRBV9 and TRBJ2-2; maybe TRBD2 (6 bases). Germline V gene data show CDR1 as SGDLS and CDR2 as YYNGEE. The germline V and J ends were trimmed by 0 bases and 5 bases, with 17 bases remaining between them. The CDR3 length is 17 residues. The CDR3 region is CASSVVSGELITGELFF. The CDR3 nucleotides are TGTGCCAGCAGCGTAGTTTCGGGAGAATTAATTACCGGGGAGCTGTTTTTT. The variable domain in full, with the rest retrieved from reference TRBV9 and TRBJ2-2, is DSGVTQTPKHLITATGQRVTLRCSPRSGDLSVYWYQQSLDQGLQFLIQYYNGEERAKGNILERFSAQQFPDLHSELNLSSLELGDSALYFCASSVVSGELITGELFFGEGSRLTVL.

The chain combines TRBV28 with TRBJ2-1, with 9 bases identical to TRBD1. Germline V gene sequence: CDR1 MDHEN, CDR2 SYDVKM. This CDR3 contains 15 residues. The trim removed 5 bases at V and 7 bases at J, leaving 9 bases unmatched. The CDR3, as DNA: TGTGCCAGCAGTCAACAGGGGGCGGAAAGGAATGAGCAGTTCTTC. Translation: CASSQQGAERNEQFF.

V is TRBV18 and J is TRBJ1-1, with 9 bases lining up with TRBD1. Germline assignment: CDR1 KGHSH and CDR2 LQKENI. Trimming took 5 bases from V and 5 from J; bases not matched to a gene: 6. The CDR3 runs to 14 residues. In DNA, the CDR3 is TGTGCCAGCTCATCACAGGGGGCTGGTACTGAAGCTTTCTTT. Amino acids: CASSSQGAGTEAFF.

J is TRBJ2-2 and V is TRBV5-1; 13 bases are shared with TRBD2. The J segment lost 7 bases and the V segment lost 4 bases, leaving 7 bases of the junction unmatched. Germline lookup yields CDR1 SGHRS and CDR2 YFSETQ. The CDR3 is 16 amino acids. The CDR3 loop reads CASSKGLAGAIGELFF. In DNA, the CDR3 is TGCGCCAGCAGCAAAGGACTAGCGGGAGCAATCGGGGAGCTGTTTTTT.

The J gene is TRBJ2-5, the V gene TRBV18; D is possibly TRBD2 (5 bases). Trimming took off 0 bases at V and 5 bases at J, with 19 bases between the two ends. CDR3 length: 17 amino acids. Germline loops: CDR1 KGHSH, CDR2 LQKENI. The CDR3: CASSPPRPSAGGETQYF. The CDR3 DNA is TGTGCCAGCTCACCACCTCGTCCTTCCGCGGGCGGTGAGACCCAGTACTTC.

The V gene is TRBV5-1, the J gene TRBJ1-1; TRBD1 might be the D (6 bases). This CDR3 spans 15 amino acids. Germline V gene data show CDR1 as SGHRS and CDR2 as YFSETQ. Trimming took off 0 bases at V and 1 base at J, with 10 bases between the two ends. The CDR3 region is CASSLVLGANTEAFF. As DNA, the CDR3 is TGCGCCAGCAGCTTGGTGCTGGGGGCGAACACTGAAGCTTTCTTT.

This chain uses TRBV2 with TRBJ2-1; D ambiguous. Trimming left V 8 bases short and J 9 bases short, with 11 bases between. Looked up from germline, CDR1 is SNHLY and CDR2 is FYNNEI. The CDR3 is 11 residues long. The CDR3 reads CASSLEAEQFF. Here the CDR3 DNA reads TGTGCCAGCTCCCTAGAGGCTGAGCAGTTCTTC. Using reference TRBV2 and TRBJ2-1 for the parts outside the CDR3, the full variable domain is EPEVTQTPSHQVTQMGQEVILRCVPISNHLYFYWYRQILGQKVEFLVSFYNNEISEKSEIFDDQFSVERPDGSNFTLKIRSTKLEDSAMYFCASSLEAEQFFGPGTRLTVL.

The chain is built from TRBV5-1 and TRBJ1-1, with 9 bases aligning to TRBD1. This CDR3 spans 13 amino acids. Germline CDR1 SGHRS, CDR2 YFSETQ. The V segment lost 0 bases and the J segment 12 bases; nucleotides outside the gene matches: 6. The CDR3 reads CASSLDGQGRTFF. CDR3 nucleotide sequence: TGCGCCAGCAGCTTGGATGGACAGGGGAGAACTTTCTTT.

This clone was counted a single time. Different DNA sequences within this sample yield the same CDR3. The chain has TRBV7-9 and TRBJ2-1; D ambiguous. The CDR3 is made up of 11 amino acids. Germline V gene lookup returns CDR1 SEHNR and CDR2 FQNEAQ (reference sequence). Trimming cost V 4 bases and J 8 bases, with 6 bases left between them. The CDR3 region has the DNA TGTGCCAGCAGCTCTAGTTATGAGCAGTTCTTC. Amino acid sequence: CASSSSYEQFF.

The V and J genes are TRBV6-5 and TRBJ1-2, with 7 bases matching TRBD1. CDR1 and CDR2 from the germline V gene are MNHEY and SVGAGI. The CDR3 is 13 amino acids. V shed 5 bases, J shed 5 bases, and the junction held 5 bases outside the gene matches. As DNA, the CDR3 is TGTGCCAGCAGTAACAGGGGATATTATGGCTACACCTTC. Translation: CASSNRGYYGYTF.

The rearrangement uses TRBV9 and TRBJ2-2, with D hard to call. V was clipped by 4 bases and J by 2 bases, with 3 bases between them. Germline V gives CDR1 SGDLS, CDR2 YYNGEE. The CDR3 length is 12 residues. The CDR3 spells CASSLNTGELFF. In DNA form, the CDR3 reads TGTGCCAGCAGCCTTAACACCGGGGAGCTGTTTTTT.

The chain links TRBV15 to TRBJ2-2, with no clear D. CDR1 LNHNV and CDR2 YYDKDF come from the germline V gene (reference sequence). Trimming stripped 0 bases from V and 5 bases from J, with 13 bases between. CDR3 length: 16 amino acids. The CDR3 nucleotides are TGTGCCACCAGCAGAGATCGCGGCATTTTGACCGGGGAGCTGTTTTTT. Translation gives CATSRDRGILTGELFF.

Note on this clone: The sample contains more than one DNA sequence encoding this CDR3. The V call is TRBV2, the J call TRBJ1-1, with 7 bases that match TRBD1. J gave up 1 base and V 6 bases, and 2 bases lay outside the gene matches. The length of the CDR3 is 13 residues. Germline loops: CDR1 SNHLY, CDR2 FYNNEI. In DNA, the CDR3 is TGTGCCAGCAGCGGGACAGCGAACACTGAAGCTTTCTTT. This translates into CASSGTANTEAFF.

This chain links TRBV28 with TRBJ2-7, with 10 bases identical to TRBD2. CDR1 is MDHEN and CDR2 is SYDVKM in the germline V gene. CDR3 length equals 15 residues. J was trimmed by 2 bases and V by 3 bases; bases with no gene match: 4. The CDR3 DNA reads as TGTGCCAGCAGTTTTGATCTAGCGGGAGCCTACGAGCAGTACTTC. Residues: CASSFDLAGAYEQYF.

The count of this clone is one. This sequence joins TRBV9 and TRBJ2-1, with D uncertain. Germline-derived CDR1 and CDR2 are SGDLS and YYNGEE. The CDR3 is made up of 18 amino acids. The V end was cut by 3 bases, the J end by 2 bases, with 21 bases between. CDR3 coding DNA: TGTGCCAGCAGCGGCTCGCGCTGGACGGTAGGAGCCTACAATGAGCAGTTCTTC. It specifies CASSGSRWTVGAYNEQFF.